This T cell receptor (beta chain) is from a study of T cells in Graves' hyperthyroidism and ophthalmopathy. Findings and limits, study-wide: Ophthalmopathy was distinguished from stable hyperthyroidism by 13 V-J signatures. The model made its ophthalmopathy prediction, and onset followed a median roughly six months later. Blood samples included most of the expanded thyroid clonotypes exceeding 0.001.

This clonotype was counted ten times or more. Its antigen remains unknown. Regions amplified from RNA transcripts were the TCR beta CDR3 regions. An initial round of RT-PCR targeting the TCR CDR3 relied on the HTBI primer set. Using its own MiXCR run on the multiplex PCR reads, TCRdb lists one record per CDR3 protein. The data show around 490,000 distinct CDR3 sequences, just under 20% seen once. Subjects with ophthalmopathy showed a Clinical Activity Score no lower than 3, a NOSPECS grade no lower than 4, and a duration shorter than 3 months. Sequencing was performed on blood. This TCR was recovered from a man aged 40-50 years with Graves' ophthalmopathy.

CDR3 amino acids: CASSPDSQGSYGYTF. In nucleotides, the CDR3 is TGTGCCAGCTCACCGGACAGCCAAGGGTCCTATGGCTACACCTTC. The chain is built from TRBV18 and TRBJ1-2; possibly TRBD1 for D (6 bases). This CDR3 is 15 amino acids long. Germline lookup yields CDR1 KGHSH and CDR2 LQKENI. V shed 3 bases and J shed 4 bases, with 15 bases lying between them.